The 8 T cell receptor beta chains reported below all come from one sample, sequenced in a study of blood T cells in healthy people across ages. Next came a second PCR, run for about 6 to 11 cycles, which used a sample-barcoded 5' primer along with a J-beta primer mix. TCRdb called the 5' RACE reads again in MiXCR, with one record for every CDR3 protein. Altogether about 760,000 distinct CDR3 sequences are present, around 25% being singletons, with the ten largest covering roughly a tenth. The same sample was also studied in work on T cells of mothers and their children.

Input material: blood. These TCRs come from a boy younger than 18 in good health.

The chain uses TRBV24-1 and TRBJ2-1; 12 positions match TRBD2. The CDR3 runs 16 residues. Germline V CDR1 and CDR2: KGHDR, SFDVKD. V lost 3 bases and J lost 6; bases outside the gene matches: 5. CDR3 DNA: TGTGCCACCAGTGATCTAGCTAGCGGGAGGGCCAATGAGCAGTTCTTC. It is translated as CATSDLASGRANEQFF.

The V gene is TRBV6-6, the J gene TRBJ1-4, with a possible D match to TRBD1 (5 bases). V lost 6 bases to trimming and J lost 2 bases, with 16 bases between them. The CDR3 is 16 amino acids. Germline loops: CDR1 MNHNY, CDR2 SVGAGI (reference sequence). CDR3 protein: CASSWGSLVTNEKLFF. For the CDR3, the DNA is TGTGCCAGCAGCTGGGGGTCACTAGTTACTAATGAAAAACTGTTTTTT.

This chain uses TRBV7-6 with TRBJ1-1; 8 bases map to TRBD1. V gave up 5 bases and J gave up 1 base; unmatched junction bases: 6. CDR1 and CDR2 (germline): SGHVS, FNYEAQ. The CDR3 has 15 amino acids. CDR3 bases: TGTGCCAGCAGCGCGGACAGGGTCCCGAACACTGAAGCTTTCTTT. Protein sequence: CASSADRVPNTEAFF.

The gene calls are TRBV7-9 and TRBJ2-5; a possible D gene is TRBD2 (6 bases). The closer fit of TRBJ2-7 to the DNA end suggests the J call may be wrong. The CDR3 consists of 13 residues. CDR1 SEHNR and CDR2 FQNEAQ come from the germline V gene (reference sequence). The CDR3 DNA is TGTGCCAGCAGCTTAGAATGGGGAGGCGAGCAGTACTTC. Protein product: CASSLEWGGEQYF.

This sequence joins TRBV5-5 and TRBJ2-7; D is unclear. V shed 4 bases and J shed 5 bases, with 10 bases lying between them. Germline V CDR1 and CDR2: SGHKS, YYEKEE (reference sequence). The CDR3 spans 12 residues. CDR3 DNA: TGTGCCAGCAGCCCCACATCCGACGAGCAGTACTTC. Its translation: CASSPTSDEQYF. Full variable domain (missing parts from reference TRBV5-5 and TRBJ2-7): DAGVTQSPTHLIKTRGQQVTLRCSPISGHKSVSWYQQVLGQGPQFIFQYYEKEERGRGNFPDRFSARQFPNYSSELNVNALLLGDSALYLCASSPTSDEQYFGPGTRLTVT.

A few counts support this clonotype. In nucleotides, the CDR3 is TGTGCCAGCAGTGAAGCGGGGGACACAGATACGCAGTATTTT. It codes for CASSEAGDTDTQYF. The chain uses TRBV6-4 and TRBJ2-3; 8 bases map to TRBD2. This CDR3 is built from 14 residues. Germline V gene sequence: CDR1 MRHNA, CDR2 SNTAGT. The J segment lost 2 bases and the V segment lost 3 bases, leaving 1 base of the junction unmatched.

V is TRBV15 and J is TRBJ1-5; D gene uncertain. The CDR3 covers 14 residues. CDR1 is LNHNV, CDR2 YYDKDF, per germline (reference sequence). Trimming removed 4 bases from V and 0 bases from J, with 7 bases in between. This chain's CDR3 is CATSTVHSNQPQHF. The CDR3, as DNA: TGTGCCACCAGCACAGTCCATAGCAATCAGCCCCAGCATTTT.

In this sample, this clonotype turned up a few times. CDR3 residues: CATSRALDGYTF. The CDR3 nucleotides read TGTGCCACCAGCAGAGCGTTGGATGGCTACACCTTC. The chain has TRBV15 and TRBJ1-2; D not certain. The CDR3 is made up of 12 amino acids. Per germline, CDR1 LNHNV and CDR2 YYDKDF (reference sequence). Trimming took off 1 base at V and 6 bases at J, with 6 bases between the two ends.